A selection of T cell receptor beta chains follows, all from one sample in a study of CD8 T cells in Susac syndrome. TCRdb recomputed calls from the immunoSEQ multiplex PCR reads with MiXCR, one row per CDR3 protein. The repertoire consists of under 200,000 distinct CDR3 sequences, with approximately 96% occurring once and the leading ten covering roughly 0.16%. Material: CD8+ T cells from PBMCs. These receptors all stem from a human donor with multiple sclerosis. Each CDR3 is given with its conserved first and last residue. The D gene is left open where the match is weak. Clone size is given for some rows only: seen once, a few or many times, or a class if the clone is expanded.

D gene: NA
clone size: once
V gene: TRBV12-3/TRBV12-4
J gene: TRBJ2-1
CDR3 DNA: TGTGCCAGCAGCAGCTTTGAGACGGAAGACAATGAGCAGTTCTTC
CDR3 protein: CASSSFETEDNEQFF

D gene: NA
clone size: NA
V gene: TRBV3-1
J gene: TRBJ1-1
CDR3 DNA: TGTGCCAGCAGCCCCGGACAGTTTTTGGCTGAAGCTTTCTTT
CDR3 protein: CASSPGQFLAEAFF

D gene: NA
clone size: NA
V gene: TRBV4-1
J gene: TRBJ2-7
CDR3 DNA: TGCGCCAGCAGCCAAGTGGGACTGCGGACCTACGAGCAGTACTTC
CDR3 protein: CASSQVGLRTYEQYF

D gene: NA
clone size: once
V gene: TRBV19
J gene: TRBJ2-1
CDR3 DNA: TGTGCCAGTAGTATAGGGGACCTATACAATGAGCAGTTCTTC
CDR3 protein: CASSIGDLYNEQFF

D gene: TRBD2
clone size: NA
V gene: TRBV20-1
J gene: TRBJ2-1
CDR3 DNA: TGCACTGGGACTAGCGGTGATCTGGGGAATGAGCAGTTCTTC
CDR3 protein: CTGTSGDLGNEQFF

D gene: NA
clone size: NA
V gene: TRBV15
J gene: TRBJ1-1
CDR3 DNA: TGTGCCACCAGCAGAGATTACCCCCCTGAAGCTTTCTTT
CDR3 protein: CATSRDYPPEAFF

D gene: NA
clone size: NA
V gene: TRBV30
J gene: TRBJ2-7
CDR3 DNA: TGTGCCTGGAGAGGGGGGACCGGCTACGAGCAGTACTTC
CDR3 protein: CAWRGGTGYEQYF

D gene: NA
clone size: NA
V gene: TRBV27
J gene: TRBJ1-5
CDR3 DNA: TGTGCCAGCGCGGGACCCAATCAGCCCCAGCATTTT
CDR3 protein: CASAGPNQPQHF

D gene: TRBD1
clone size: NA
V gene: TRBV20-1
J gene: TRBJ2-5
CDR3 DNA: TGCAGTGCTAGACCCGAGGGACAGGGAGGTTGGGAGACCCAGTACTTC
CDR3 protein: CSARPEGQGGWETQYF

D gene: TRBD2
clone size: NA
V gene: TRBV15
J gene: TRBJ2-1
CDR3 DNA: TGTGCCACCAGCTTTAAGCCGGGGTCGGGGGGTGAGCAGTTCTTC
CDR3 protein: CATSFKPGSGGEQFF

D gene: NA
clone size: NA
V gene: TRBV19
J gene: TRBJ2-5
CDR3 DNA: TGTGCCAGTAGTTCAATTCAGGGGACGGTTGGAGAGACCCAGTACTTC
CDR3 protein: CASSSIQGTVGETQYF

D gene: TRBD1
clone size: NA
V gene: TRBV19
J gene: TRBJ2-7
CDR3 DNA: TGTGCCAGTAGTATACCAGGGGGTAACGAGCAGTACTTC
CDR3 protein: CASSIPGGNEQYF

D gene: TRBD2
clone size: NA
V gene: TRBV2
J gene: TRBJ2-3
CDR3 DNA: TGTGCCAGCAGTGAGACTAGCGGGGGCACAAGCACAGATACGCAGTATTTT
CDR3 protein: CASSETSGGTSTDTQYF

D gene: NA
clone size: NA
V gene: TRBV3-1
J gene: TRBJ2-7
CDR3 DNA: TGTGCCAGCAGTCGATTAGCTGGCCGAGGGCAGTACTTC
CDR3 protein: CASSRLAGRGQYF

D gene: NA
clone size: NA
V gene: TRBV29-1
J gene: TRBJ1-1
CDR3 DNA: TGCAGCGTTCGGAGGGAAGTAAGGAACACTGAAGCTTTCTTT
CDR3 protein: CSVRREVRNTEAFF

D gene: NA
clone size: NA
V gene: TRBV29-1
J gene: TRBJ2-3
CDR3 DNA: TGCAGCCACACCTCTTGGGGGAAGGCAGATACGCAGTATTTT
CDR3 protein: CSHTSWGKADTQYF

D gene: NA
clone size: NA
V gene: TRBV25-1
J gene: TRBJ1-6
CDR3 DNA: TGTGCCAGCAGTGGCGGGACAACCGTTTCACCCCTCCACTTT
CDR3 protein: CASSGGTTVSPLHF

D gene: NA
clone size: NA
V gene: TRBV7-8
J gene: TRBJ2-7
CDR3 DNA: TGTGCCAGCACCCCTTTGGGGTCCAATGGGGCCGGGGAGCAGTACTTC
CDR3 protein: CASTPLGSNGAGEQYF

D gene: NA
clone size: NA
V gene: TRBV29-1
J gene: TRBJ2-2
CDR3 DNA: TGCAGCGTTGTCGAACTTGACACCGGGGAGCTGTTTTTT
CDR3 protein: CSVVELDTGELFF

D gene: NA
clone size: NA
V gene: TRBV7-8
J gene: TRBJ2-1
CDR3 DNA: TGTGCCAGCAGCATACCCGGCGAGTTTGGCGGGCCGGACTACAATGAGCAGTTCTTC
CDR3 protein: CASSIPGEFGGPDYNEQFF

D gene: TRBD2
clone size: NA
V gene: TRBV20-1
J gene: TRBJ2-7
CDR3 DNA: TGCAGTGCTGGGGACCTAGCGGGGGCCTCCTACGAGCAGTACTTC
CDR3 protein: CSAGDLAGASYEQYF

D gene: NA
clone size: NA
V gene: TRBV29-1
J gene: TRBJ1-2
CDR3 DNA: TGCAGCGTTGAAGACTCCTCCATAAACTATGGCTACACCTTC
CDR3 protein: CSVEDSSINYGYTF

D gene: NA
clone size: NA
V gene: TRBV27
J gene: TRBJ1-1
CDR3 DNA: TGTGCCAGCAAATTCCTTAAAGGGACCGAAGCTTTCTTT
CDR3 protein: CASKFLKGTEAFF